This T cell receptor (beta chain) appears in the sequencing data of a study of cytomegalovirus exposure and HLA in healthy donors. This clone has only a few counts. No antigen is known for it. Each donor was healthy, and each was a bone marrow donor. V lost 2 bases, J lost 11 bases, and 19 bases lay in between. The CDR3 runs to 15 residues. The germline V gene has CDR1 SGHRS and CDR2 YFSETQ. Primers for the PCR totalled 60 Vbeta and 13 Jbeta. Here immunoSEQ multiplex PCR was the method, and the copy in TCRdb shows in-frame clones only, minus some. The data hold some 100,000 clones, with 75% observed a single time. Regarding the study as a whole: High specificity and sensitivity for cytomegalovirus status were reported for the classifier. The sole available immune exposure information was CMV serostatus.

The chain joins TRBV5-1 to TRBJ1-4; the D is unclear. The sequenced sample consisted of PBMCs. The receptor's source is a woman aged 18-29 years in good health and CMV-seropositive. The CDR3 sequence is CASSFSRSQTGKLFF. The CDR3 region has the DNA TGCGCCAGCAGCTTTTCCCGGTCACAGACGGGGAAACTGTTTTTT.